This T cell receptor beta chain was identified during a study of blood T cell repertoires in COVID-19. Study overall: Spain, Italy and the United States supplied samples that represented acute and convalescent COVID-19. PBMCs, B-cell-depleted T cells, or T cells were the source of the cDNA or gDNA that made up the material.

V dropped 0 bases and J dropped 8; count of bases not matched to a gene: 9. This CDR3 spans 16 amino acids. Germline lookup yields CDR1 SQVTM and CDR2 ANQGSEA. In the original processing: Amplifying reference gene primers gave estimates of nucleated cell counts. The table came from immunoSEQ multiplex PCR; TCRdb's copy has only in-frame clones and leaves some out. V and J calls and clone size follow that table, whereas D and trimming were derived from the DNA. Among about 270,000 clones listed, approximately 90% were seen once. The TCR sequence derives from a man aged 60 to 75 who had recovered from COVID-19. The material sequenced was peripheral blood. The chain uses TRBV29-1 and TRBJ2-1, with 11 bases matching TRBD2. CDR3 nucleotide sequence: TGCAGCGTTGAAGATCGGTCTAGCGGGGGGCGCGATGAGCAGTTCTTC. Residues: CSVEDRSSGGRDEQFF.